This T cell receptor (beta chain) was captured by sequencing in a study of radiation and T cells in renal cell carcinoma. Time point noted: blood 2 weeks post-SBRT. Noted treatment: 15 Gy SBRT to primary tumor, nephrectomy 4 weeks later. After SBRT, blood was collected at 2 and 4 weeks, plus baseline. About this clone: One end of the junction varies from germline; a read error may be responsible.

Repertoires were generated with immunoSEQ multiplex PCR, while TCRdb's copy carries only in-frame clones and drops some. The sample has roughly 49,000 clones, 80% seen once. CDR1 is MNHNS, CDR2 SASEGT, per germline. The CDR3 has 16 residues. This sample comprised blood, obtained from a patient whose treatment included radiotherapy and nephrectomy. The chain links TRBV6-1 to TRBJ2-1; possibly TRBD1 or TRBD2 for D (7 bases each). The receptor comes from a woman in her seventies with renal cell carcinoma. Here the CDR3 DNA reads TGTGCCAGCAGTGACCTGACAGGGAGGGTCTACGATGAGCAGTTCTTC. Protein sequence: CASSDLTGRVYDEQFF.